The source of this T cell receptor (beta chain) is a study of T-cell reconstitution after alpha-beta-depleted transplantation in children. Study results and limitations: T-cell counts and diversity at one year following transplant were attributed mainly to newly produced T cells.

About this clonotype: The antigen is not known.

Unique molecular identifiers were used to barcode this TCRbeta library. TCRdb called the PCR reads again in MiXCR, with one record for every CDR3 protein. The sample yields some 300,000 distinct CDR3 sequences, around 7.1% seen once. This CDR3 region has 13 residues. Trimming pared 2 bases from V and 6 bases from J, leaving 11 bases between. Germline V gene sequence: CDR1 MNHEY, CDR2 SVGEGT. The chain links TRBV6-2 or TRBV6-3 to TRBJ2-7, with D perhaps TRBD1 (5 bases). The specimen was peripheral blood, collected 360 days after TCRalphabeta/CD19-depleted stem cell transplant. This clonotype originated in a female patient aged 2-10 years who had a stem cell transplant for Fanconi anemia, so the T cells may come from the graft donor. The CDR3 DNA follows: TGTGCCAGCAGTTACAGGGGATCGGGCGAGCAGTACTTC. Its translation: CASSYRGSGEQYF.